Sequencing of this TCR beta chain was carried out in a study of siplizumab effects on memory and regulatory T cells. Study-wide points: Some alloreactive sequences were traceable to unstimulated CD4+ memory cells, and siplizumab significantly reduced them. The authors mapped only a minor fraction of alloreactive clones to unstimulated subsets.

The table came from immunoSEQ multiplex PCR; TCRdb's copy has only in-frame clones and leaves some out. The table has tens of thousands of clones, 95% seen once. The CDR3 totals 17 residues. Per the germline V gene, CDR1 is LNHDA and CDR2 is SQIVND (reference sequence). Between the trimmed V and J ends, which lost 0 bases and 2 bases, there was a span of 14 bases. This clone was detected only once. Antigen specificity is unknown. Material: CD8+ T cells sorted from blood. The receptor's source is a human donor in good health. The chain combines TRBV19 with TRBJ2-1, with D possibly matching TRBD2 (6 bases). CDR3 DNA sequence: TGTGCCAGTAGTATAGATTTCATGGCGGGGACCTACAATGAGCAGTTCTTC. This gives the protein CASSIDFMAGTYNEQFF.